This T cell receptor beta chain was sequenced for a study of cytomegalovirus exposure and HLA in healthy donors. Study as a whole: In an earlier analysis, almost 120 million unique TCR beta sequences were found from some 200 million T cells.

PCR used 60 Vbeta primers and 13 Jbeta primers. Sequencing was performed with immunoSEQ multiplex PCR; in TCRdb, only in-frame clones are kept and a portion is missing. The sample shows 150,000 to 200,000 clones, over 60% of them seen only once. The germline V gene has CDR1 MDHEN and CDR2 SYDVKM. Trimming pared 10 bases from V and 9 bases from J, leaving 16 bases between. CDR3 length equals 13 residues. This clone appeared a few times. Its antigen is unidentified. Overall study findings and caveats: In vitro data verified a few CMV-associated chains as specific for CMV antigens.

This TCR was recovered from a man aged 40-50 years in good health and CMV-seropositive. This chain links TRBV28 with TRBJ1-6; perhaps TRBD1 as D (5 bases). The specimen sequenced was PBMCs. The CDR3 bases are TGTGCCACCCGGGGGTCATTAAGTTCACCCCTCCACTTT. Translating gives CATRGSLSSPLHF.